Presented here are 14 T cell receptor beta chains from one specimen sequenced in a study of T cell repertoires in aging, cancer and after chemotherapy. Rearranged V-D-J TRB sequences were amplified with a mixed TRB-A/B primer pool. TCRdb processed the multiplex PCR reads anew with MiXCR; each CDR3 protein has one entry. The data contain almost 9,500 distinct CDR3 sequences, 30% to 40% of them singletons. TCR beta rearrangements were amplified from peripheral blood genomic DNA. The sequenced sample consisted of blood. These receptors all stem from a human donor in good health.

This clonotype was picked up a small number of times. The chain uses TRBV5-5 and TRBJ1-1; D is perhaps TRBD1 (5 bases). The CDR3 sequence is 13 residues long. V was cut by 5 bases and J by 1 base, with 9 bases left in between. Germline CDR1 reads SGHKS; CDR2 reads YYEKEE (reference sequence). The CDR3 spells CASSRTGNTEAFF. CDR3 sequence (DNA): TGTGCCAGCAGTCGAACAGGGAACACTGAAGCTTTCTTT. Combining the CDR3 with reference TRBV5-5 and TRBJ1-1 gives the whole variable domain DAGVTQSPTHLIKTRGQQVTLRCSPISGHKSVSWYQQVLGQGPQFIFQYYEKEERGRGNFPDRFSARQFPNYSSELNVNALLLGDSALYLCASSRTGNTEAFFGQGTRLTVV.

The rearrangement joins TRBV20-1 to TRBJ2-1; TRBD2 might be the D (5 bases). With 6 bases removed from V and 0 bases from J, the gap between germline ends came to 12 bases. This CDR3 has 14 amino acids. Germline V gene data show CDR1 as DFQATT and CDR2 as SNEGSKA (reference sequence). DNA of the CDR3: TGCAGTGCCAAACTAGGAAGCTCCTACAATGAGCAGTTCTTC. It yields the protein CSAKLGSSYNEQFF.

This chain uses TRBV7-6 with TRBJ2-3; D is unresolved. This CDR3 is built from 14 residues. Trimming stripped 1 base from V and 2 bases from J, with 7 bases between. From germline, CDR1 is SGHVS and CDR2 FNYEAQ. As DNA, the CDR3 is TGTGCCAGCAGCTTAGGGCTGCCCACAGATACGCAGTATTTT. Its protein is CASSLGLPTDTQYF.

The rearrangement links TRBV7-2 to TRBJ2-3; D perhaps matches TRBD1 (7 bases). Between the trimmed V and J ends, which lost 5 bases and 4 bases, there was a span of 19 bases. Germline assignment: CDR1 SGHTA and CDR2 FQGNSA. The CDR3 has 16 residues. DNA for the CDR3: TGTGCCAGCAGCCGCGTTCTCCAGGGGGGATCAGATACGCAGTATTTT. Translating gives CASSRVLQGGSDTQYF.

The V gene is TRBV4-3, the J gene TRBJ1-2; D perhaps matches TRBD1 (5 bases). The CDR3 has 15 amino acids. The V end was cut by 4 bases, the J end by 3 bases, with 15 bases between. Germline CDR1 reads LGHNA; CDR2 reads YSLEER. The CDR3 loop is CASSLVLLGDYGYTF. For the CDR3, the DNA is TGCGCCAGCAGCCTAGTTTTGTTGGGGGACTATGGCTACACCTTC.

For the CDR3, the DNA is TGTGCCAGCAGCTGGAGGGCAGGGGGCTATCAGGCTTTCTTT. Translation: CASSWRAGGYQAFF. The chain joins TRBV27 to TRBJ1-1, with 8 nucleotides matching TRBD1. The CDR3 has 14 residues. Germline V gene sequence: CDR1 MNHEY, CDR2 SMNVEV (reference sequence). The J segment lost 11 bases and the V segment lost 6 bases, leaving 14 bases of the junction unmatched.

The chain is built from TRBV11-2 and TRBJ2-7, with TRBD2 matching over 7 bases. This CDR3 region has 15 residues. V dropped 6 bases and J dropped 3; count of bases not matched to a gene: 11. Germline V gene data show CDR1 as SGHAT and CDR2 as FQNNGV. The chain's CDR3 is CASSSLRDYRYEQYF. The DNA for the CDR3 is TGTGCCAGCAGTTCCCTAAGGGACTACCGCTACGAGCAGTACTTC.

This chain uses TRBV6-5 with TRBJ1-2, with D possibly matching TRBD1 (6 bases). The CDR3 covers 13 residues. The V end was cut by 4 bases, the J end by 5 bases, with 11 bases between. The V gene's germline CDR1 is MNHEY and CDR2 SVGAGI. This chain's CDR3 is CASSFGGAYGYTF. CDR3 sequence (DNA): TGTGCCAGCAGTTTTGGGGGGGCTTATGGCTACACCTTC.

The J gene is TRBJ1-1, the V gene TRBV30, with D hard to call. V lost 4 bases to trimming and J lost 6 bases, with 12 bases between them. Germline values: CDR1 GTSNPN, CDR2 SVGIG (reference sequence). The CDR3 is 12 amino acids. CDR3 sequence reads: CAWKAGYPEAFF. The CDR3, as DNA: TGTGCCTGGAAGGCGGGGTACCCTGAAGCTTTCTTT.

The chain has TRBV5-5 and TRBJ2-3; a possible D gene is TRBD1 (6 bases). CDR1 and CDR2 (germline): SGHKS, YYEKEE (reference sequence). V lost 2 bases to trimming and J lost 0 bases, with 19 bases between them. The CDR3 extends over 18 amino acids. CDR3 sequence: CASSLTSQWTASTDTQYF. The CDR3 coding sequence is TGTGCCAGCAGCTTAACATCGCAATGGACAGCGAGCACAGATACGCAGTATTTT.

In regard to this clonotype: A read error may explain this, as a much larger clone is one base away. This rearrangement joins TRBV6-2 or TRBV6-3 to TRBJ1-1; unclear D gene. The CDR3 runs 12 residues. In germline, CDR1 is MNHEY, CDR2 SVGEGT. Trimming removed 2 bases from V and 12 bases from J, with 13 bases in between. The CDR3 DNA is TGTGCCAGCAGTTACCTTACAAGCGAAACTTTCTTT. Its translation is CASSYLTSETFF.

In its sample, this clonotype was seen a few times. Here the CDR3 reads CASSAQGISYGYTF. CDR3 DNA: TGTGCCAGCAGTGCGCAGGGGATCTCCTATGGCTACACCTTC. This chain links TRBV6-5 with TRBJ1-2, with a tentative D call TRBD1 (6 bases). The length of the CDR3 is 14 residues. V was pared by 5 bases and J by 4 bases, with 14 bases between. CDR1 is MNHEY, CDR2 SVGAGI, per germline.

This clonotype was counted once. This chain links TRBV7-2 with TRBJ2-1; D is uncertain. The CDR3 consists of 14 residues. The V and J ends lost 7 bases and 0 bases respectively, with 10 bases between them. In germline, CDR1 is SGHTA, CDR2 FQGNSA. CDR3 region: CASKRTDSYNEQFF. CDR3 in DNA: TGTGCCAGCAAGCGAACAGACTCCTACAATGAGCAGTTCTTC.

As to this clonotype: This may arise from a read error, as a much more abundant clone is one base away. The J gene is TRBJ2-6, the V gene TRBV29-1; a possible D gene is TRBD2 (5 bases). V was cut by 7 bases and J by 2 bases, with 9 bases left in between. CDR3 length: 13 amino acids. Germline values: CDR1 SQVTM, CDR2 ANQGSEA. The CDR3 sequence is CSAGVAGANVLTF. In DNA form, the CDR3 reads TGCAGCGCCGGGGTGGCTGGGGCCAACGTCCTGACTTTC.